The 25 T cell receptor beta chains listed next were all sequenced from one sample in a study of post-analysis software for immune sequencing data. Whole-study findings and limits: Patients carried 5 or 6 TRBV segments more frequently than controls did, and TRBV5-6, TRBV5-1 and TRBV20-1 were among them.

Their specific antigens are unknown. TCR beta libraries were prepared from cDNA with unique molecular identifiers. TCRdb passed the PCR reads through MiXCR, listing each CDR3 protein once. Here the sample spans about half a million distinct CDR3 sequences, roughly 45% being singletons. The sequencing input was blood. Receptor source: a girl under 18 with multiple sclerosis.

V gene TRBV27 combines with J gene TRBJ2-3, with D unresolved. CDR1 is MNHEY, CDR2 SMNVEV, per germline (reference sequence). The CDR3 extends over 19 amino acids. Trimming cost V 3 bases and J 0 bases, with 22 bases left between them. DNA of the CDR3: TGTGCCAGCAGTTTCCAAATCGGACCCTTGCCCACTAGCACAGATACGCAGTATTTT. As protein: CASSFQIGPLPTSTDTQYF.

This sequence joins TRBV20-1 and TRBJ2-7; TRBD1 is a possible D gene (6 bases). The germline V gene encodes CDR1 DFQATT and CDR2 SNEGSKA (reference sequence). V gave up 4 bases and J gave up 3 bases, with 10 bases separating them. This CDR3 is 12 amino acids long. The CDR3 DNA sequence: TGCAGTGCTACCGGGACAAGCTACGAGCAGTACTTC. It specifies CSATGTSYEQYF.

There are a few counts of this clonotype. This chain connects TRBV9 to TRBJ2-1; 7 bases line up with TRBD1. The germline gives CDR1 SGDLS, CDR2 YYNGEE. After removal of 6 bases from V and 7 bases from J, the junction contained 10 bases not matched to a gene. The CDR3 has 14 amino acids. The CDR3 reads CASTRQGKGNEQFF. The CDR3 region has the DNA TGTGCCAGCACTAGACAGGGTAAAGGTAATGAGCAGTTCTTC.

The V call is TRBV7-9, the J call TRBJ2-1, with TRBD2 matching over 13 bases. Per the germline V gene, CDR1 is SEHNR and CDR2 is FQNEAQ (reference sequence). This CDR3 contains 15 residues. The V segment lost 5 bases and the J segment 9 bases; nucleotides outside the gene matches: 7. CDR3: CASSRGLAGEIEQFF. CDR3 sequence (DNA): TGTGCCAGCAGCCGCGGACTAGCGGGAGAGATTGAGCAGTTCTTC.

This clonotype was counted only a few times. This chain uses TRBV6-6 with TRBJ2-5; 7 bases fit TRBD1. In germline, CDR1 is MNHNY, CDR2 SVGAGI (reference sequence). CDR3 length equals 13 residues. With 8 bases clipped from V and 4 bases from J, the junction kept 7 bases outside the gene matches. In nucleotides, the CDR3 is TGTGCCAGCGAGGGGGCGGAGGCAGAGACCCAGTACTTC. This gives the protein CASEGAEAETQYF.

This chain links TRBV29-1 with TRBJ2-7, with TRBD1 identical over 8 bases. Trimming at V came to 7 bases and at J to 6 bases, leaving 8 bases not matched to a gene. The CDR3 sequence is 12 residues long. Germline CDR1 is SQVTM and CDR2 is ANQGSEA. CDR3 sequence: CSGKTGVAEQYF. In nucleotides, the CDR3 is TGCAGCGGAAAGACAGGGGTGGCCGAGCAGTACTTC.

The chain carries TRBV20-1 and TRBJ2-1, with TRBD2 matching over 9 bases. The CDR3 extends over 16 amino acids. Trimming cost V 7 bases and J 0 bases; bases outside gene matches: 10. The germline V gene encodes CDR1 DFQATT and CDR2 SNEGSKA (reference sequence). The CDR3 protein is CSVAGDRDSSYNEQFF. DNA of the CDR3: TGCAGTGTAGCGGGAGATCGGGATAGCTCCTACAATGAGCAGTTCTTC.

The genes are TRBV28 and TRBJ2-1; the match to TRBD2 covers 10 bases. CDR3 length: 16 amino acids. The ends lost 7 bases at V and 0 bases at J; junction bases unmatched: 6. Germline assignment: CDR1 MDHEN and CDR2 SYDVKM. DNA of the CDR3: TGTGCCAGCATGACTAGCGGGTCGAGCTCCTACAATGAGCAGTTCTTC. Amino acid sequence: CASMTSGSSSYNEQFF.

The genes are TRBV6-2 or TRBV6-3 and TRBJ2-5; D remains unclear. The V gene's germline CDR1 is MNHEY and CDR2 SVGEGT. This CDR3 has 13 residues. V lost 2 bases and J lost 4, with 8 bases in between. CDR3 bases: TGTGCCAGCAGTTACCCGTTCTCAGAGACCCAGTACTTC. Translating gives CASSYPFSETQYF.

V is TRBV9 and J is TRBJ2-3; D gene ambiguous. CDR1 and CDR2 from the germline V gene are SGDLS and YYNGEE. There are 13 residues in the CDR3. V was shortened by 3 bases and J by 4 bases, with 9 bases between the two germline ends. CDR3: CASSATIADTQYF. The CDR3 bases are TGTGCCAGCAGCGCTACTATCGCAGATACGCAGTATTTT.

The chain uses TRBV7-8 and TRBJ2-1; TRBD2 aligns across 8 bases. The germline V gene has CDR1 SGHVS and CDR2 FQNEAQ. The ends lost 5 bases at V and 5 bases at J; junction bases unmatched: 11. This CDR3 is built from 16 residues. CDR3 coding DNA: TGTGCCAGCAGCCGACACCCCGGGACTAGTGACAATGAGCAGTTCTTC. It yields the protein CASSRHPGTSDNEQFF.

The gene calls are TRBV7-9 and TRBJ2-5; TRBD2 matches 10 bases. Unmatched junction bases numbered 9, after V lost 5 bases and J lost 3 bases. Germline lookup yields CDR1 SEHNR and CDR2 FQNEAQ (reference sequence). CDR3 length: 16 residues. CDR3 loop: CASSARTSGKKETQYF. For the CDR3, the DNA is TGTGCCAGCAGCGCACGGACTAGCGGAAAAAAAGAGACCCAGTACTTC.

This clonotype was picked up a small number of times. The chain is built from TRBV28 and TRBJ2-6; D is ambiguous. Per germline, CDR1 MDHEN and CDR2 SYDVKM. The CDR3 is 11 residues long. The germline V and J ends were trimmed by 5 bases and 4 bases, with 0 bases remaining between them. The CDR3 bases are TGTGCCAGCAGTGGGGCCAACGTCCTGACTTTC. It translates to CASSGANVLTF.

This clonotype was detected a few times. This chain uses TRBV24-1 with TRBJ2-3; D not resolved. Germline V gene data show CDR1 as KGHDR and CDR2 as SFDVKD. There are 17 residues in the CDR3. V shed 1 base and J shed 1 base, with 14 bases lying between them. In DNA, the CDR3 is TGTGCCACCAGTGATTTTAGAAGCGCGTGGGGCACAGATACGCAGTATTTT. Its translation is CATSDFRSAWGTDTQYF.

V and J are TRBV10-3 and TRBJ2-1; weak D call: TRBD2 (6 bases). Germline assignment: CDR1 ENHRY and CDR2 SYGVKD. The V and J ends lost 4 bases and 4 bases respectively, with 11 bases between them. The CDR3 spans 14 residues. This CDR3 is CAISGASAYNEQFF. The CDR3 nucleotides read TGTGCCATCAGTGGGGCTAGCGCATACAATGAGCAGTTCTTC.

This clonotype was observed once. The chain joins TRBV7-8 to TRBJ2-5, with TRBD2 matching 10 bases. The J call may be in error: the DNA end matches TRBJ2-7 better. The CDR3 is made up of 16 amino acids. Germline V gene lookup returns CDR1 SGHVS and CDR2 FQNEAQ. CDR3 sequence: CASSSERLAGDYEQYF. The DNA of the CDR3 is TGTGCCAGCAGCTCAGAGCGCCTAGCGGGGGATTACGAGCAGTACTTC.

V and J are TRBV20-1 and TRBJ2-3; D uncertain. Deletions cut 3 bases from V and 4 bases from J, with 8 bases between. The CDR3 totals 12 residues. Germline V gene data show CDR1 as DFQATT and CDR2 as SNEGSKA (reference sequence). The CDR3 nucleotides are TGCAGTGCTAGTGAACAGTCAGATACGCAGTATTTT. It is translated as CSASEQSDTQYF.

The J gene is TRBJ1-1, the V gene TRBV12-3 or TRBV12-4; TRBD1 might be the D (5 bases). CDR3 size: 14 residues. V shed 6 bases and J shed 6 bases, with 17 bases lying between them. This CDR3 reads CASSSLRGRAEAFF. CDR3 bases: TGTGCCAGCAGCTCCTTGAGGGGCCGGGCTGAAGCTTTCTTT.

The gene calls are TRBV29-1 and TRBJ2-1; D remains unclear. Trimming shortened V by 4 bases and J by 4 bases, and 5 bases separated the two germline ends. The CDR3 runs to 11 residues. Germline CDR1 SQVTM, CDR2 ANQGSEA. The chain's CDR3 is CSVGLYNEQFF. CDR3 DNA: TGCAGCGTTGGGTTGTACAATGAGCAGTTCTTC.

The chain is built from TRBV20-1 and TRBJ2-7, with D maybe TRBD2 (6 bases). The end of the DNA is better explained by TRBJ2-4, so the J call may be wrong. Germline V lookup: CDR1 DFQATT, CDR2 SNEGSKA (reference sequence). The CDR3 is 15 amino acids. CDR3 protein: CSARDKASGKNIQYF. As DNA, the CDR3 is TGCAGTGCTAGAGATAAGGCCAGCGGGAAAAACATTCAGTACTTC.

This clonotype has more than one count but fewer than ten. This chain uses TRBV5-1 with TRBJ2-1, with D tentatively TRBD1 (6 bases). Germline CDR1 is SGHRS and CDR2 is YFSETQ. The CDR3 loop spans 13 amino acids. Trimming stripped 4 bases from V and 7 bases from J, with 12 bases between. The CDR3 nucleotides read TGCGCCAGCAGCCCCTTAACAGGGAATGAGCAGTTCTTC. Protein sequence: CASSPLTGNEQFF.

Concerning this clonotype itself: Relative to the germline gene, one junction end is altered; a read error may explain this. DNA of the CDR3: TGTGCTAGCAGCGCCGGACAGGGCACAGATACGCAGTATTTT. Its protein product is CASSAGQGTDTQYF. The J gene is TRBJ2-3, the V gene TRBV7-7; 7 nucleotides align to TRBD1. Germline CDR1 SSHAT, CDR2 FNYEAQ (reference sequence). This CDR3 comprises 14 residues. The variable domain in full, completed from reference TRBV7-7 and TRBJ2-3, reads GAGVSQSPRYKVTKRGQDVTLRCDPISSHATLYWYQQALGQGPEFLTYFNYEAQPDKSGLPSDRFSAERPEGSISTLTIQRTEQRDSAMYRCASSAGQGTDTQYFGPGTRLTVL.

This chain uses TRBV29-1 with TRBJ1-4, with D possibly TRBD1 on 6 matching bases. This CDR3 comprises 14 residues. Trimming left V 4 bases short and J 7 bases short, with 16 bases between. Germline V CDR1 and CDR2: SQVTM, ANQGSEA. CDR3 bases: TGCAGCGTTGCAAATGGGGGCGTAGGTGAAAAACTGTTTTTT. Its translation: CSVANGGVGEKLFF.

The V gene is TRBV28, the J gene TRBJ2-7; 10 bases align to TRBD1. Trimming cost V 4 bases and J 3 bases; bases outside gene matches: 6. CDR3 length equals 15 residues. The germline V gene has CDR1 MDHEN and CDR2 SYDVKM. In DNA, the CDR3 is TGTGCCAGCAGTTGGTGGGACAGGGGAGACTACGAGCAGTACTTC. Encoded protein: CASSWWDRGDYEQYF.

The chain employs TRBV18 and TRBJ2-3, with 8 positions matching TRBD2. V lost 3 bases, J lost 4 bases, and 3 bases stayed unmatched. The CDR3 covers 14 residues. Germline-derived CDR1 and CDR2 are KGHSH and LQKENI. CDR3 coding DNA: TGTGCCAGCTCACCGACTAGCGAGCCAGATACGCAGTATTTT. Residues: CASSPTSEPDTQYF.